This TCR beta chain came from a study of T-cell memory formation after mild COVID-19. For the study at large: TCR clusters mostly belonged to single donors. Overall study findings and caveats: A second wave expanding day 15 to 37 was CD4+-biased; contracting clones were balanced.

About this clonotype itself: Antigen unknown.

Barcoded TCR alpha and TCR beta cDNA libraries with UMIs came from 5'RACE using constant-segment primers. TCRdb re-called the 5' RACE reads through MiXCR, storing one row per CDR3 protein. The sample contains more than 300,000 distinct CDR3 sequences, 12% to 15% of which appear only once. The J segment lost 2 bases and the V segment lost 5 bases, leaving 8 bases of the junction unmatched. Germline CDR1 LGHDT, CDR2 YNNKEL (reference sequence). The CDR3 totals 16 residues. This chain connects TRBV3-1 to TRBJ2-3; 9 nucleotides agree with TRBD1. Sequences were obtained from PBMCs or a T cell subset sorted from them (not recorded which). The receptor was derived from a man aged 18 to 35 who had mild COVID-19 (a few samples of this study predate the infection). Cell type and time point are not known. CDR3 in DNA: TGTGCCAGCAGCTTATGGACAGGGGCCGACACAGATACGCAGTATTTT. It codes for CASSLWTGADTDTQYF.